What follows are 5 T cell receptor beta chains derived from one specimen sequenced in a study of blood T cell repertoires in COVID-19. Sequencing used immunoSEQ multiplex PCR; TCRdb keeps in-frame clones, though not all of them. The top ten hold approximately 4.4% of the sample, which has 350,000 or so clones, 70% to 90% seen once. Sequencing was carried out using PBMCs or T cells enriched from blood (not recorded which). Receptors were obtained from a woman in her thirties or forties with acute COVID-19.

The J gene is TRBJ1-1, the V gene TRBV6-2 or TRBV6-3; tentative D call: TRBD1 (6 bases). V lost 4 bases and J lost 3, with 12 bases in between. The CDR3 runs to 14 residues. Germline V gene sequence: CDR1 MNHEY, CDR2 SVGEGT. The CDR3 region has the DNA TGTGCCAGCAGTTCCGTAACAGGGTACACTGAAGCTTTCTTT. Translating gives CASSSVTGYTEAFF.

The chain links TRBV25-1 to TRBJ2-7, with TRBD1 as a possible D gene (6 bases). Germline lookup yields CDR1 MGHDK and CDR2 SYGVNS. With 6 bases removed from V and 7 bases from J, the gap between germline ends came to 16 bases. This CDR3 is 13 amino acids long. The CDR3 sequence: CASSDGGWEEQYF. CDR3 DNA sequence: TGTGCCAGCAGCGATGGGGGCTGGGAGGAGCAGTACTTC.

DNA of the CDR3: TGTGCCAGCAGTCAGAGCGGGGGGGCCCGGAATGAGCAGTTCTTC. Translated: CASSQSGGARNEQFF. The rearrangement joins TRBV27 to TRBJ2-1; TRBD2 matches at 10 bases. V lost 5 bases and J lost 7; bases outside the gene matches: 8. This CDR3 contains 15 residues. Germline values: CDR1 MNHEY, CDR2 SMNVEV (reference sequence).

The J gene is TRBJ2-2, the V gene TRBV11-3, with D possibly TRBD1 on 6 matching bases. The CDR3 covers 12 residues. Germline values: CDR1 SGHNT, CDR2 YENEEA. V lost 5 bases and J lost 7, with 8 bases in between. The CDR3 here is CASSDRNGELFF. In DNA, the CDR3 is TGTGCCAGCAGCGACAGGAACGGGGAGCTGTTTTTT. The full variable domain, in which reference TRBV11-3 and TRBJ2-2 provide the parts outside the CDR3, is EAGVVQSPRYKIIEKKQPVAFWCNPISGHNTLYWYLQNLGQGPELLIRYENEEAVDDSQLPKDRFSAERLKGVDSTLKIQPAELGDSAVYLCASSDRNGELFFGEGSRLTVL.

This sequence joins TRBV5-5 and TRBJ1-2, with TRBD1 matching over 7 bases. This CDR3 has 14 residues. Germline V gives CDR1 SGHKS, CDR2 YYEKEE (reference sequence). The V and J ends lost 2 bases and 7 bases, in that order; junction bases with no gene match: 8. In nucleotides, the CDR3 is TGTGCCAGCAGCTTTCCCGGGACAGTACCTGGCTACACCTTC. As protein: CASSFPGTVPGYTF.